This T cell receptor beta chain came from a study of T cells in Graves' hyperthyroidism and ophthalmopathy (dated by TCRdb to the late 2010s). Background for the entire study: Peripheral blood was sampled at the time of initial diagnosis, prior to any treatment. To identify distinguishing TCR V-J signatures, a discovery cohort of about 100 patients was used, comprising approximately 40 with Graves' ophthalmopathy and approximately 57 with stable Graves' hyperthyroidism. The paper describes TCR Vbeta CDR3 sequencing of some 130 peripheral blood samples, made up of 43 ophthalmopathy patients, more than 70 hyperthyroidism patients and some 17 progressor patients. Whether ophthalmopathy could be predicted prospectively was tested in an independent validation cohort made up of roughly 19 hyperthyroidism patients plus 17 patients who later progressed to ophthalmopathy. Following sampling, methimazole starting at 30 mg daily was given to hyperthyroidism patients, and high-dose intravenous methylprednisolone was given to ophthalmopathy patients. The approximately 90 discovery patients were divided at random into training and test sets in a 7:3 ratio. In several Graves' hyperthyroidism patients, the study also compared T-cell repertoires from thyroid tissue with T-cell repertoires from blood. Beyond this particular receptor, the publication reports: Most expanded thyroid clonotypes (frequency above 0.001) were also detected in blood, suggesting blood repertoires may reflect thyroid immune responses. In validation, the model predicted progression to ophthalmopathy a median of about 6.5 months before onset, with approximately 71% sensitivity and roughly 72% specificity. No statistical method was used to set the sample size in advance, and investigators knew the group allocation. In cross-validation, a model built on a 13 V-J signature told ophthalmopathy apart from stable hyperthyroidism with 87.88% sensitivity and 81% to 82% specificity, and in testing the same model reached 80%/75%.

Stable Graves' hyperthyroidism was defined as no progression to ophthalmopathy during 18 months of follow-up. The hyperthyroidism patients were between 18 and 65 years old and newly diagnosed, with a disease duration of less than 2 months. Patients with uncontrolled infections, other autoimmune diseases, pregnancy or lactation were excluded. Diagnoses were established on the basis of clinical symptoms, serum thyroxine and TRAb, thyroid ultrasound, and orbital computed tomography. PBMCs were separated from roughly 10 ml of fresh peripheral blood using Ficoll-Paque density gradient centrifugation. Total RNA was extracted with Trizol reagent, and quality was checked on an Agilent 2100 Bioanalyzer. This clonotype came up a few times. Its antigen specificity is not known. No base quality information exists; no much larger clone differs at one position. Amplification of TCR beta CDR3 regions was carried out from RNA transcripts. The first round of RT-PCR for the TCR CDR3 was performed with the HTBI primer set and the Qiagen OneStep RT-PCR kit. The libraries were constructed in a second round of multiplex PCR and then size-selected and purified. Paired-end sequencing of the libraries was performed with 100 bp reads on an Illumina HiSeq2000. The authors' analysis ran thus. Raw data were processed with SOAPnuke, discarding reads with adapters, uncalled bases, mean Phred below 15, or no exact constant-primer or identifier match. High-quality paired reads were merged using COPE v1.2.5, and each unique nucleotide sequence was defined as a clonotype. Clonotypes were aligned to IMGT TRBV, TRBD and TRBJ reference segments using MiTCR v1.1. The analysis included only V-J combinations with a frequency above 0.0001, which together covered about 99% of the repertoires. The TCS score was defined as F50 (clonal expansion) divided by E x V (chaos), with BLOSUM62-based TCRdist calculated between CDR3 peptides within each V-J. Welch's t-statistics and random forest reduced several hundred V-J features to 10 to 15, which were used in a naive Bayes classifier (R e1071). TCRdb reanalyzed the raw reads on its own, using fastp at Q25 for trimming and MiXCR for clone calling, and kept in-frame beta chains. Every entry covers one CDR3 protein and lists the most common genes and DNA from its rows. The authors' filters were not applied to this entry. For this sample the table gives about 200,000 distinct CDR3 sequences, of which about a sixth were detected only once. The top ten hold 50% of the sample.

Counted from cysteine to phenylalanine, this CDR3 has 16 amino acids. Of the read, only the CDR3 DNA is kept; its 48 bases are in frame from base 1. Trimming accounts for 3 bases at V and 8 bases at J, while the number of junction bases matched to no gene is 13. The germline V gene encodes CDR1 DFQATT and CDR2 SNEGSKA (reference sequence). The sequencing input was blood. This TCR came from a man aged 45 to 65 with Graves' hyperthyroidism. The V gene is TRBV20-1 and the J gene is TRBJ1-4, with 9 central nucleotides matching TRBD1. The DNA sequence is as follows: TGCAGTGCTAGGGGATACCGGGACAGGGACCAGGAAAAACTGTTTTTT. Protein translation: CSARGYRDRDQEKLFF.